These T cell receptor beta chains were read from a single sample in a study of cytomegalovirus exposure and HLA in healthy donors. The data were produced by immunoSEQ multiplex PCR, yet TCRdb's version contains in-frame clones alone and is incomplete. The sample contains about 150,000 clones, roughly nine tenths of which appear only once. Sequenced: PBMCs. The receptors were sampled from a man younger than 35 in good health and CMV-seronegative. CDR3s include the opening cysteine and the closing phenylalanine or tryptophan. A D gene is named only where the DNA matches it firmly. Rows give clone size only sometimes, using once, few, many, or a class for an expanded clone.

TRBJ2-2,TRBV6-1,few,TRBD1,CASNRETGDTGELFF,TGTGCCAGCAATCGGGAGACAGGGGACACCGGGGAGCTGTTTTTT
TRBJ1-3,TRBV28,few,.,CASSLGGATGNTIYF,TGTGCCAGCAGTTTAGGGGGGGCCACTGGGAACACCATATATTTT
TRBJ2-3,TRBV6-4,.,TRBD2,CASSQLAGAYTDTQYF,TGTGCCAGCAGTCAACTAGCGGGGGCCTACACAGATACGCAGTATTTT
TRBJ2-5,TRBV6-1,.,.,CASSDPGLYQETQYF,TGTGCCAGCAGTGACCCGGGACTGTACCAAGAGACCCAGTACTTC
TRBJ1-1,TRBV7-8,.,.,CATMTRGGNTEAFF,TGTGCCACCATGACTCGGGGGGGGAACACTGAAGCTTTCTTT
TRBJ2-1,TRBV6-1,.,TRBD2,CASTPGTSGGAGFF,TGTGCCAGCACCCCAGGGACTAGCGGGGGCGCTGGGTTCTTC
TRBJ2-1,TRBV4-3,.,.,CASSQDPRLYNEQFF,TGCGCCAGCAGCCAAGACCCCAGACTCTACAATGAGCAGTTCTTC
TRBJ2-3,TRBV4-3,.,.,CASSQDFRLASDTQYF,TGCGCCAGCAGCCAAGATTTTAGGCTAGCGAGTGATACGCAGTATTTT
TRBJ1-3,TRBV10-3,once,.,CAIRAAGEGNTIYF,TGTGCCATCAGGGCAGCAGGGGAGGGAAACACCATATATTTT
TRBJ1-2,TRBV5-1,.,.,CASSEDFYGYTF,TGCGCCAGCAGCGAGGACTTCTATGGCTACACCTTC
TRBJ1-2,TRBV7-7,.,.,CASSTPGQGHNYGYTF,TGTGCCAGCAGTACTCCGGGCCAGGGCCATAACTATGGCTACACCTTC
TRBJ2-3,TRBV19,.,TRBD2,CASSIRGSGASTDTQYF,TGTGCCAGTAGTATTCGGGGTAGCGGGGCAAGCACAGATACGCAGTATTTT
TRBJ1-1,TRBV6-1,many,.,CASRVTVNTEAFF,TGTGCCAGCAGGGTGACAGTGAACACTGAAGCTTTCTTT
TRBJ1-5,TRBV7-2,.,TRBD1,CASSLEDRDYSNQPQHF,TGTGCCAGCAGCTTAGAAGACAGGGATTATAGCAATCAGCCCCAGCATTTT
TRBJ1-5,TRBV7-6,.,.,CASSPLEGGAQPQHF,TGTGCCAGCAGCCCCTTGGAGGGGGGGGCTCAGCCCCAGCATTTT
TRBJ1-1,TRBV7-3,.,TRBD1,CASSATGDTEAFF,TGTGCCAGCAGCGCTACAGGGGACACTGAAGCTTTCTTT
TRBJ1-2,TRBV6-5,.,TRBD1,CASSYPAAGGVYGYTF,TGTGCCAGCAGTTATCCCGCCGCAGGGGGCGTCTATGGCTACACCTTC
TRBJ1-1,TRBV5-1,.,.,CASSLEAGSTEAFF,TGCGCCAGCAGCTTGGAAGCAGGAAGCACTGAAGCTTTCTTT
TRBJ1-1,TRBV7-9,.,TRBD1,CASSTRTGTGNTEAFF,TGTGCCAGCAGCACTCGGACAGGAACGGGGAACACTGAAGCTTTCTTT
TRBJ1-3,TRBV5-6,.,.,CASSLKPGITSGNTIYF,TGTGCCAGCAGCTTGAAACCGGGGATTACCTCTGGAAACACCATATATTTT
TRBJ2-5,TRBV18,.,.,CASSPVSSEETQYF,TGTGCCAGCTCACCGGTTTCCTCGGAAGAGACCCAGTACTTC
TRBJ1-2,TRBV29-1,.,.,CSVGNEAYGYTF,TGCAGCGTTGGAAACGAGGCTTATGGCTACACCTTC
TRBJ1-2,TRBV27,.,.,CASSLTRQAYGYTF,TGTGCCAGCAGTTTGACCCGACAGGCCTATGGCTACACCTTC
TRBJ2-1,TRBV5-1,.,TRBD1,CASSYGQGVSSSYNEQFF,TGCGCCAGCAGCTACGGACAGGGGGTCTCAAGCTCCTACAATGAGCAGTTCTTC
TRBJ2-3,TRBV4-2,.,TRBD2,CASSPRPGLAGLDTQYF,TGTGCCAGCAGCCCCCGACCCGGGCTAGCGGGGTTGGATACGCAGTATTTT
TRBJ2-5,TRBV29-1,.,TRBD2,CSVDLLAGGQETQYF,TGCAGCGTTGATTTACTAGCGGGGGGCCAAGAGACCCAGTACTTC
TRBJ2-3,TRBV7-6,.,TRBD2,CASSARTSGTDTQYF,TGTGCCAGCAGCGCGCGGACTAGCGGCACAGATACGCAGTATTTT
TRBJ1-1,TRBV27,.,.,CASSSDYTEAFF,TGTGCCAGCAGTTCAGATTACACTGAAGCTTTCTTT